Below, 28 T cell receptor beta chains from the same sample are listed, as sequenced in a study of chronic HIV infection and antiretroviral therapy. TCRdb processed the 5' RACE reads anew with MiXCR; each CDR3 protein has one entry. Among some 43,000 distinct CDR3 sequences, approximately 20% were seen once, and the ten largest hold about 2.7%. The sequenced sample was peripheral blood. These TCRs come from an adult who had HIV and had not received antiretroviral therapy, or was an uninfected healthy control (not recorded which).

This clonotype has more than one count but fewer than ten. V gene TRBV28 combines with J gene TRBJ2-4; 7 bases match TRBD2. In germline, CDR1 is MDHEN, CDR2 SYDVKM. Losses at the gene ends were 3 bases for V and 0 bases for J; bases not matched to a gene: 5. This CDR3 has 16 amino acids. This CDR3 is CASSLWEGLAKNIQYF. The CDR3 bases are TGTGCCAGCAGTTTGTGGGAGGGATTAGCCAAAAACATTCAGTACTTC.

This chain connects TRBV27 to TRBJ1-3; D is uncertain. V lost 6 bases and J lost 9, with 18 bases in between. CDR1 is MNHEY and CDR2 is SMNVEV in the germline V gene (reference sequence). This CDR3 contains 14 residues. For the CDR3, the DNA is TGTGCCAGCAGCGCATCCCGGGGAGTGGGCACCATATATTTT. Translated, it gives CASSASRGVGTIYF.

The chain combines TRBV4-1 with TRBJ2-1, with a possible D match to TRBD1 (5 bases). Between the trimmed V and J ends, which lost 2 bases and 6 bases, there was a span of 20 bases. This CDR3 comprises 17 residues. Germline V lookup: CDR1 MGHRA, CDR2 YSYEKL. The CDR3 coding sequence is TGCGCCAGCAGCCAAATACAGGAGTTAGGTGGAGCCAATGAGCAGTTCTTC. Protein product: CASSQIQELGGANEQFF.

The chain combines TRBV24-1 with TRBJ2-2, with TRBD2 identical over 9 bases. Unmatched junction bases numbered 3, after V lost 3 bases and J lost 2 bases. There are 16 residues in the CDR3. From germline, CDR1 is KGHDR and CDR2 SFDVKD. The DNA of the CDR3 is TGTGCCACCAGTGATCTGACTAGCGGTAACACCGGGGAGCTGTTTTTT. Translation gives CATSDLTSGNTGELFF.

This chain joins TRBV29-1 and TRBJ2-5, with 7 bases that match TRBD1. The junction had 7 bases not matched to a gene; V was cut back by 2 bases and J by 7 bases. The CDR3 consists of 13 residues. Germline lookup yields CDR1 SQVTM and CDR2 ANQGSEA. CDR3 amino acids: CSVERGLVGTQYF. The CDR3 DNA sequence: TGCAGCGTTGAAAGGGGGCTTGTGGGGACCCAGTACTTC.

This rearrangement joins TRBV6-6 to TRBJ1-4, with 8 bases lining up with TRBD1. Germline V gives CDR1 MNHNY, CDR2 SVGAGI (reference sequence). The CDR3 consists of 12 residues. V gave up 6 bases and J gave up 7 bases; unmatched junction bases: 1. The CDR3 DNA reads TGTGCCAGCAGAGGGACAGGTGAAAAACTGTTTTTT. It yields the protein CASRGTGEKLFF.

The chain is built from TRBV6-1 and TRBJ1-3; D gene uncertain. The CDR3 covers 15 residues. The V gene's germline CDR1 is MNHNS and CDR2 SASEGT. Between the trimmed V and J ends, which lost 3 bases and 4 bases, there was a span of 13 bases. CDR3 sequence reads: CASSEIRTPGNTIYF. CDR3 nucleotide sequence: TGTGCCAGCAGTGAGATTAGGACCCCCGGAAACACCATATATTTT.

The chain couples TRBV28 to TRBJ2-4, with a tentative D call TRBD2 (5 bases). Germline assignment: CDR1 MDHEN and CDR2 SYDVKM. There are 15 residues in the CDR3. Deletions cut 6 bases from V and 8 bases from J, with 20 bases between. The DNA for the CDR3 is TGTGCCAGCAGACCGGCGAGTGCAGCGGTCGACATTCAGTACTTC. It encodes CASRPASAAVDIQYF.

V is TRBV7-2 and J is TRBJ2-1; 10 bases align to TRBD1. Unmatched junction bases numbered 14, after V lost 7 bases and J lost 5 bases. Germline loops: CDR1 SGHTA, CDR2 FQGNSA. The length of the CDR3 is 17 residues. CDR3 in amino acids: CASTNPRRDRGHNEQFF. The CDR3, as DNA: TGTGCCAGCACCAACCCCCGACGGGACAGGGGACACAATGAGCAGTTCTTC.

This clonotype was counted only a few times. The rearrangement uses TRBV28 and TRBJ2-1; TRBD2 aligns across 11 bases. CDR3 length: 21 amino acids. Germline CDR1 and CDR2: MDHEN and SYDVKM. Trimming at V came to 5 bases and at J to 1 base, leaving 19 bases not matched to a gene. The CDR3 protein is CASSLWGPGTSGGRSYNEQFF. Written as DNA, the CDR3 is TGTGCCAGCAGTCTCTGGGGACCCGGGACTAGCGGAGGACGGTCCTACAATGAGCAGTTCTTC.

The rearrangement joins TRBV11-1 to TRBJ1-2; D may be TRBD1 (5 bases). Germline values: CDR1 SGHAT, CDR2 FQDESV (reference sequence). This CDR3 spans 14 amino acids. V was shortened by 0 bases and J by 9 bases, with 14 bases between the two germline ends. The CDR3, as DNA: TGTGCCAGCAGCTTAGCCCGGGACGGCCTAAGCTACACCTTC. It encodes CASSLARDGLSYTF.

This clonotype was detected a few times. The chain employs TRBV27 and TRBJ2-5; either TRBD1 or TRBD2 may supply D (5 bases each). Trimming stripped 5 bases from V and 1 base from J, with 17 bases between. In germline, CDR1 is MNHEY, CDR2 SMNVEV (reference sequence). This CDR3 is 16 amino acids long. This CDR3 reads CASSPSSGPGQETQYF. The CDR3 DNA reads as TGTGCCAGCAGTCCCTCGTCGGGACCGGGCCAAGAGACCCAGTACTTC.

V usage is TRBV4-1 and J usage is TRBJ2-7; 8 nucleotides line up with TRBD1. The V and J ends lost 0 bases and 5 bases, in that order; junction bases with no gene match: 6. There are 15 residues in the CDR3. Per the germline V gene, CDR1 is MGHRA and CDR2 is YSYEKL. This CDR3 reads CASSQEYRGADEQYF. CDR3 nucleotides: TGCGCCAGCAGCCAAGAATACAGGGGGGCGGACGAGCAGTACTTC.

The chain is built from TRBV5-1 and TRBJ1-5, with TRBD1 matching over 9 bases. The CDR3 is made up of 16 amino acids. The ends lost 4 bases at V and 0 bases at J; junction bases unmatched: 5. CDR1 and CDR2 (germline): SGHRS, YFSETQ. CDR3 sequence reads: CASSRDREGSNQPQHF. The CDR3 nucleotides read TGCGCCAGCAGCCGGGACAGGGAAGGTAGCAATCAGCCCCAGCATTTT.

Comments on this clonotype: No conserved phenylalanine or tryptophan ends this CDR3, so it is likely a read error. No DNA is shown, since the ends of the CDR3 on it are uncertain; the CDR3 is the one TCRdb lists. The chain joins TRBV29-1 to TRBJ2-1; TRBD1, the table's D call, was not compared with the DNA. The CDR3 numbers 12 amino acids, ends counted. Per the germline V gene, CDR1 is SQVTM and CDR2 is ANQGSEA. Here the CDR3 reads CSVEWFEGPPTL.

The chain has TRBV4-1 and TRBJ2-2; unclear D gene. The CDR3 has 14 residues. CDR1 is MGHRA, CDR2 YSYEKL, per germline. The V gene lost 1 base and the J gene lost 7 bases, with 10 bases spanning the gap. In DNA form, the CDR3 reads TGCGCCAGCAGCCAAGGGAGCTACGGCGGGGAGCTGTTTTTT. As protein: CASSQGSYGGELFF.

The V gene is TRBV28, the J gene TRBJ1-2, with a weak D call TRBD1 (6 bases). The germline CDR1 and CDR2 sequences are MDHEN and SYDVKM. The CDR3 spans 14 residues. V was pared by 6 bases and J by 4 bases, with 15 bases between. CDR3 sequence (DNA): TGTGCCAGCAGAACTACAGGGCCCCCCTATGGCTACACCTTC. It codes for CASRTTGPPYGYTF.

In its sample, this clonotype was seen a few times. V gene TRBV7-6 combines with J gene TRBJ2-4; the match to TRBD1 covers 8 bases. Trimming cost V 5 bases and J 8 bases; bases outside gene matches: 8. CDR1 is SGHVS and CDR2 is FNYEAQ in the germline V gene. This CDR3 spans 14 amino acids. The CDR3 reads CASSPAGGSDIQYF. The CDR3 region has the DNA TGTGCCAGCAGCCCGGCAGGGGGCAGCGACATTCAGTACTTC.

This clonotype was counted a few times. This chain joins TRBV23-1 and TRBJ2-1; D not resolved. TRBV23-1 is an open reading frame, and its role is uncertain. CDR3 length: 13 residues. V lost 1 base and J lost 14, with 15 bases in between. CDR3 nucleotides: TGCGCCAGCAGTCAATTCTCCGGCAGGCTTAAGTTCTTC. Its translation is CASSQFSGRLKFF.

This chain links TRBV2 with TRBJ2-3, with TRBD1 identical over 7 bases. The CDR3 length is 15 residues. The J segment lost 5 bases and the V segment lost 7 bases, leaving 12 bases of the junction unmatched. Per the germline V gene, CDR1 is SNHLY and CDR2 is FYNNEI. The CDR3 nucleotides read TGTGCCAGCACCAAGACCGGGACAGCAGGAGATACGCAGTATTTT. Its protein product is CASTKTGTAGDTQYF. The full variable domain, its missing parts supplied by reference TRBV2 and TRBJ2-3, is EPEVTQTPSHQVTQMGQEVILRCVPISNHLYFYWYRQILGQKVEFLVSFYNNEISEKSEIFDDQFSVERPDGSNFTLKIRSTKLEDSAMYFCASTKTGTAGDTQYFGPGTRLTVL.

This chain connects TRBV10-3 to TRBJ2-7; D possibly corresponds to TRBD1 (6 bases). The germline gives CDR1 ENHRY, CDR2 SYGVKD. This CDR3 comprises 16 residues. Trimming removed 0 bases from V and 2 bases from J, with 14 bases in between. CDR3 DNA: TGTGCCATCAGTGAGTCGGTCGGGACAACAGCCTACGAGCAGTACTTC. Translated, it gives CAISESVGTTAYEQYF.

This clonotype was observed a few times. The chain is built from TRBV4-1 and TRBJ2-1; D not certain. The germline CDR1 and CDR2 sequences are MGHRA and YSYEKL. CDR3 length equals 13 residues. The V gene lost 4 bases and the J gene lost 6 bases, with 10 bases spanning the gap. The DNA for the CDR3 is TGCGCCAGCAGCCCCCTCCCGGGCAATGAGCAGTTCTTC. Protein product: CASSPLPGNEQFF.

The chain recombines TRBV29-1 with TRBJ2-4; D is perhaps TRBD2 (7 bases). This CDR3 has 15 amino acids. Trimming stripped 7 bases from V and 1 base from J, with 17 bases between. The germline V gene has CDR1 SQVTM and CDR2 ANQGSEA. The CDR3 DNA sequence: TGCAGCGCCTTTTCAGGGGAGGGGGCCAAAAACATTCAGTACTTC. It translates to CSAFSGEGAKNIQYF.

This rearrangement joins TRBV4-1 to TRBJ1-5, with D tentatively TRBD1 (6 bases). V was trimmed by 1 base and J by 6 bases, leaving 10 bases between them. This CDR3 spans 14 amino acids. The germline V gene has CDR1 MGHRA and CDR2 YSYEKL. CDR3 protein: CASSQGNRAQPQHF. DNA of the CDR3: TGCGCCAGCAGCCAAGGGAACAGGGCTCAGCCCCAGCATTTT.

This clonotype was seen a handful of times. CDR3 sequence reads: CASSPGTGPYEQYF. The DNA of the CDR3 is TGTGCCAGCAGCCCGGGGACAGGCCCCTACGAGCAGTACTTC. The chain has TRBV11-2 and TRBJ2-7; 8 positions match TRBD1. CDR3 length: 14 amino acids. Germline CDR1 and CDR2: SGHAT and FQNNGV. Trimming at V came to 5 bases and at J to 2 bases, leaving 5 bases not matched to a gene.

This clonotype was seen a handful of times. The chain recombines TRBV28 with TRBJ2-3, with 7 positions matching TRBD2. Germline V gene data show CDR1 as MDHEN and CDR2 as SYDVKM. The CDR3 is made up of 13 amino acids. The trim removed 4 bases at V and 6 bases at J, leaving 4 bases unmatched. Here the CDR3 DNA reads TGTGCCAGCAGTTCCCCGCGGGGGGATACGCAGTATTTT. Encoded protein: CASSSPRGDTQYF.

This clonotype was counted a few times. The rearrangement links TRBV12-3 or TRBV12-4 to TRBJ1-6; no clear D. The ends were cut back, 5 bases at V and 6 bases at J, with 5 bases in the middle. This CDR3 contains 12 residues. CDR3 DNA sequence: TGTGCCAGCAGTACACTTAATTCACCCCTCCACTTT. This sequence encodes CASSTLNSPLHF.

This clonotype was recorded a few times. As DNA, the CDR3 is TGCAGTGCTCCACAGGGGATCGGAGAGACCCAGTACTTC. Protein sequence: CSAPQGIGETQYF. The V gene is TRBV20-1, the J gene TRBJ2-5; TRBD1 aligns across 7 bases. After removal of 5 bases from V and 4 bases from J, the junction contained 7 bases not matched to a gene. The CDR3 is 13 residues long. Germline loops: CDR1 DFQATT, CDR2 SNEGSKA (reference sequence).